The 7 T cell receptor beta chains presented below share a single source sample, sequenced in a study of blood T cells in healthy people across ages. A second PCR, run for about 6 to 11 cycles, used a sample-barcoded 5' primer plus a J-beta primer mix. TCRdb redid the calling of the 5' RACE reads with MiXCR, one entry per CDR3 protein. The sample shows some 1.8 million distinct CDR3 sequences, about two fifths of them seen only once. Sequenced sample: blood. These receptors were obtained from a human donor in good health.

The chain is built from TRBV15 and TRBJ1-2, with D perhaps TRBD1 (6 bases). CDR3 size: 15 residues. Looked up from germline, CDR1 is LNHNV and CDR2 is YYDKDF (reference sequence). Between the trimmed V and J ends, which lost 0 bases and 7 bases, there was a span of 15 bases. This CDR3 is CATSREPAGARGYTF. The CDR3 coding sequence is TGTGCCACCAGCAGAGAGCCGGCGGGGGCGCGTGGCTACACCTTC.

This chain links TRBV30 with TRBJ1-5, with D unresolved. The CDR3 has 13 amino acids. The germline V and J ends were trimmed by 4 bases and 3 bases, with 10 bases remaining between them. CDR1 and CDR2 (germline): GTSNPN, SVGIG (reference sequence). CDR3 in amino acids: CAWTGYPNQPQHF. The CDR3 nucleotides are TGTGCCTGGACAGGATATCCCAATCAGCCCCAGCATTTT.

This clonotype was detected only a few times. CDR3 DNA sequence: TGCGCCAGCAGCCAAGACGACCGCTCCTACGAGCAGTACTTC. Translation: CASSQDDRSYEQYF. This chain uses TRBV4-1 with TRBJ2-7; D unresolved. The CDR3 extends over 14 amino acids. Germline CDR1 and CDR2: MGHRA and YSYEKL. The V and J ends lost 0 bases and 0 bases respectively, with 6 bases between them.

The chain links TRBV6-5 to TRBJ1-2; D gene ambiguous. This CDR3 has 14 amino acids. Per the germline V gene, CDR1 is MNHEY and CDR2 is SVGAGI. The V end lost 2 bases, the J end lost 3 bases, and 10 bases lay between the germline ends. The CDR3 region is CASSYRAEDYGYTF. The DNA for the CDR3 is TGTGCCAGCAGTTACCGGGCCGAAGACTATGGCTACACCTTC.

This clonotype was detected ten times or more. This chain uses TRBV7-6 with TRBJ2-7; D gene ambiguous. The CDR3 loop spans 14 amino acids. The V gene's germline CDR1 is SGHVS and CDR2 FNYEAQ. The V and J ends lost 2 bases and 0 bases respectively, with 8 bases between them. CDR3 DNA sequence: TGTGCCAGCAGCTTATTGCAGACCTCCTACGAGCAGTACTTC. Protein: CASSLLQTSYEQYF.

The chain has TRBV7-2 and TRBJ1-5; D might be TRBD1 (5 bases). CDR1 SGHTA and CDR2 FQGNSA come from the germline V gene. Trimming stripped 5 bases from V and 7 bases from J, with 18 bases between. This CDR3 contains 15 residues. CDR3: CASSDGPSRDQPQHF. The CDR3 nucleotides are TGTGCCAGCAGCGACGGGCCCAGCAGGGACCAGCCCCAGCATTTT.

The DNA for the CDR3 is TGTGCCACCAGTGATCCCGGACAGGGTGGCAATGAGCAGTACTTC. This gives the protein CATSDPGQGGNEQYF. The chain links TRBV24-1 to TRBJ2-5, with TRBD1 matching over 8 bases. The CDR3 consists of 15 residues. Per the germline V gene, CDR1 is KGHDR and CDR2 is SFDVKD. The V gene end was trimmed by 3 bases and the J gene end by 11 bases; junction bases not matched to a gene: 13.